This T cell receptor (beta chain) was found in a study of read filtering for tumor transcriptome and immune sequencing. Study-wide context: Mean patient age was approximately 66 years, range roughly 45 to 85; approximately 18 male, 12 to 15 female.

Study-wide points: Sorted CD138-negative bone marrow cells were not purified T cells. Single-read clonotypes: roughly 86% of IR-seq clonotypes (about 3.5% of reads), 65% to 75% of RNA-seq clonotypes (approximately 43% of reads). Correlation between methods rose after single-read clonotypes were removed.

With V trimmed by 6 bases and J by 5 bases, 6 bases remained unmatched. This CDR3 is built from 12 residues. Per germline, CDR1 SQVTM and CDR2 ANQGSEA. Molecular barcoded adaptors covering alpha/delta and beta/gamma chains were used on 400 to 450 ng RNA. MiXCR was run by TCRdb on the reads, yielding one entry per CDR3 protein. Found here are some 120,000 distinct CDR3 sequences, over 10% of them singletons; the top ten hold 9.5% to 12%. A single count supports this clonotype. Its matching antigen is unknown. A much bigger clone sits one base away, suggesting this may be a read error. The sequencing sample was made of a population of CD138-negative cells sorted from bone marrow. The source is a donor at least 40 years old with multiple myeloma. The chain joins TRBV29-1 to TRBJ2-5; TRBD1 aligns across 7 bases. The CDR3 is CSVGQVFETQYF. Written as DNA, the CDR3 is TGCAGCGTCGGACAGGTTTTTGAGACCCAGTACTTC.